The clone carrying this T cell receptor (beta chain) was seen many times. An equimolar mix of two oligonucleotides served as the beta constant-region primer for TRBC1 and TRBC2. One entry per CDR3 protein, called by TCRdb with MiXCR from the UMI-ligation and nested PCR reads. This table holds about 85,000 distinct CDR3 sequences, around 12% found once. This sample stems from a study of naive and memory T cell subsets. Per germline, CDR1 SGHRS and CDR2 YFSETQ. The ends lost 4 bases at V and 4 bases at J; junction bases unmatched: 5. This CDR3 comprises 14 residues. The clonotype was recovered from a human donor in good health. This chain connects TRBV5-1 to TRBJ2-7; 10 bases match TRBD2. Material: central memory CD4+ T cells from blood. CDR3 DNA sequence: TGCGCCAGCAGCCTGGGACTAGCGCTTTACGAGCAGTACTTC. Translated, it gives CASSLGLALYEQYF.